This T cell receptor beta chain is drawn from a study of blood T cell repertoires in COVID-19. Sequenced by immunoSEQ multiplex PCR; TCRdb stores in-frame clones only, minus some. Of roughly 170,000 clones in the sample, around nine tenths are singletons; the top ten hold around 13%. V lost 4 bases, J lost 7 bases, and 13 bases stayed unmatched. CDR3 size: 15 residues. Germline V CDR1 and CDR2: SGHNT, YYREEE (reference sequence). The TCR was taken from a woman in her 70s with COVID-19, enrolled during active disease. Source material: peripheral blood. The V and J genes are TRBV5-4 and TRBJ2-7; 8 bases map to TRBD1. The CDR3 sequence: CASSIGQGKYLEQYF. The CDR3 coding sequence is TGTGCCAGCAGCATAGGACAGGGCAAGTATTTGGAGCAGTACTTC.